Sequencing of this T cell receptor (beta chain) was carried out in a study of blood T cell repertoires in COVID-19. V lost 9 bases, J lost 0 bases, and 15 bases lay in between. In germline, CDR1 is MNHEY, CDR2 SVGAGI. This CDR3 is 15 amino acids long. Measured with immunoSEQ multiplex PCR; TCRdb has only the in-frame clones, and not every one. This sample has about 440,000 clones, with 70% to 90% found just once. This clone was recorded only once. Sequenced sample: PBMCs or T cells enriched from blood (not recorded which). This sequence was found in a woman between 18 and 30 years old with acute COVID-19. The chain has TRBV6-5 and TRBJ1-3, with TRBD1 as a possible D gene (6 bases). The CDR3 spells CASFRGFDSGNTIYF. CDR3 nucleotide sequence: TGTGCCAGTTTCAGGGGCTTCGACTCTGGAAACACCATATATTTT.